This T cell receptor (beta chain) was retrieved from a study of T-cell reconstitution after alpha-beta-depleted transplantation in children. Findings and caveats of the study: It was reported that alpha-beta T cells came from several hundred expanded graft clones (about two months after transplant). A year had passed since transplant, and T-cell counts and diversity by then came mostly from newly produced T cells.

Preparation of the TCRbeta library used unique molecular identifiers. In TCRdb, the PCR reads were re-called with MiXCR into one record per CDR3 protein. The sample contains approximately 520,000 distinct CDR3 sequences, more than 9.5% of which appear only once. This clonotype turned up a few times. What it recognizes is unknown. This clonotype originated in a female patient aged 2-15 years who had a stem cell transplant for aplastic anemia, so the T cells may come from the graft donor. The sample consisted of PBMCs, mostly from graft donor cells, taken 180 days after TCRalphabeta/CD19-depleted stem cell transplant.

CDR3 coding DNA: TGCGCCAGCAGCCAAGACGGGAGACGCCAACAGGATTCACCCCTCCACTTT. Translation: CASSQDGRRQQDSPLHF. The chain is built from TRBV4-3 and TRBJ1-6, with D maybe TRBD1 (5 bases). V lost 0 bases and J 8 bases, leaving 17 bases between the germline ends. The length of the CDR3 is 17 residues. Germline-derived CDR1 and CDR2 are LGHNA and YSLEER.